This T cell receptor (beta chain) was recovered during a study of blood T cell repertoires in COVID-19. Study at large: From T cells, B-cell-depleted T cells, or PBMCs came the material, which was cDNA or gDNA.

In the authors' workflow: Reference gene primer amplification yielded estimated nucleated cell counts. TCRdb's table, derived via immunoSEQ multiplex PCR, lists solely in-frame clones and lacks some. V, J and clone size derive from that table, while D and trimming were established from the DNA sequence. The table shows fewer than 120,000 clones, with around 90% occurring only once. Of note for this clone: At one boundary the junction diverges from the germline segment, which might be a read error.

Germline V gene data show CDR1 as SSHAT and CDR2 as FNYEAQ (reference sequence). This CDR3 has 13 amino acids. This TCR was sampled from a human donor in a cohort sampled during active COVID-19. The specimen was peripheral blood. The genes are TRBV7-7 and TRBJ2-5; D remains unclear. The CDR3 DNA follows: TGTGCTAGCAGCTTAGCAGCCCAAGAGACCCAGTACTTC. Amino acid sequence: CASSLAAQETQYF.